This T cell receptor beta chain is drawn from a study of shared clonotypes between healthy human individuals. The method was immunoSEQ multiplex PCR; TCRdb's version includes in-frame clones alone and lacks a portion of them. Counted here are some 2.1 million clones, 85% to 95% occurring once; the ten biggest clones make up approximately 0.13%. CDR1 is GTSNPN, CDR2 SVGIG, per germline (reference sequence). This CDR3 has 13 residues. The specimen sequenced was naive CD4+ T cells sorted from blood. Subset defined: CD45RA+ positively selected. This receptor was taken from a man between 18 and 35 years old in good health. This chain joins TRBV30 and TRBJ2-3, with 10 bases fitting TRBD1. CDR3 residues: CAYGTGATDTQYF. CDR3 nucleotides: TGTGCTTACGGGACAGGGGCCACAGATACGCAGTATTTT.